This paragraph reports one TCR beta chain. Antigen: not known. The CDR3 covers 17 residues. With 2 bases removed from V and 8 bases from J, the gap between germline ends came to 22 bases. Per the germline V gene, CDR1 is SGHKS and CDR2 is YYEKEE (reference sequence). Repertoires were generated with immunoSEQ multiplex PCR, while TCRdb's copy carries only in-frame clones and drops some. The sample includes more than 40,000 clones, roughly 70% of them seen just once. Under the ViraFEST assay, PBMC were stimulated with viral peptide pools so that antigen-specific CD4+ T cells expanded. Sequencing was performed afterwards. At the end of nine to ten days of culture, CD4+ T cells were isolated. None of the vaccinated had previously contracted SARS-CoV-2, and their nucleocapsid antibodies tested negative. Days 3 and 7 were when half the medium was replaced with IL-2 medium. The source of the sample is a study of vaccination effects on CD4 cells after COVID-19. Whole-study findings and limits: After vaccination of healthy people, only 1 of 255 vaccine-induced clones cross-reacted with common cold coronaviruses.

This chain links TRBV5-5 with TRBJ2-2; D is undetermined. The material sequenced was CD4+ T cells from PBMCs cultured with HCoV-OC43 spike peptides, taken before COVID-19 vaccination. Subset given: HCoV-OC43 spike overlapping peptide pool stimulation. The sequence was obtained from a human donor who received a COVID-19 vaccine. CDR3 region: CASSFRQEGPQWGELFF. In DNA form, the CDR3 reads TGTGCCAGCAGCTTCCGGCAGGAAGGGCCCCAATGGGGGGAGCTGTTTTTT.